The rows below give T cell receptor beta chains drawn from one sample of a study of blood T cells in healthy people across ages. TCRdb reprocessed the 5' RACE reads via MiXCR and lists one record per CDR3 protein. This sample has about 800,000 distinct CDR3 sequences, with 20% to 25% found just once. The same specimen was also included in a second study, on T cells of mothers and their children.

Sequences were obtained from blood. All receptors come from a boy between 10 and 17 years old in good health. CDR3s include the opening cysteine and the closing phenylalanine or tryptophan. Each record gives: J gene, V gene, D gene, clone size, CDR3 protein, CDR3 DNA. A D gene is named only where the DNA matches it firmly. Clone size is stated in some rows and not others, as once, few, many or a class when expanded.

j_gene: TRBJ1-4
v_gene: TRBV20-1
d_gene: TRBD1
abundance: -
CDR3aa: CSARDDRGGEKLFF
CDR3nt: TGCAGTGCTAGAGATGACAGGGGAGGTGAAAAACTGTTTTTT

j_gene: TRBJ2-4
v_gene: TRBV12-3/TRBV12-4
d_gene: -
abundance: -
CDR3aa: CASRPPAENIQYF
CDR3nt: TGTGCCAGCAGGCCCCCCGCAGAAAACATTCAGTACTTC

j_gene: TRBJ2-5
v_gene: TRBV20-1
d_gene: TRBD2
abundance: few
CDR3aa: CSASTSGGAWETQYF
CDR3nt: TGCAGTGCCTCGACTAGCGGGGGGGCTTGGGAGACCCAGTACTTC

j_gene: TRBJ1-1
v_gene: TRBV6-2/TRBV6-3
d_gene: TRBD1
abundance: -
CDR3aa: CASIPTRDRGSPEAFF
CDR3nt: TGTGCCAGCATCCCGACCCGGGACAGGGGATCGCCTGAAGCTTTCTTT

j_gene: TRBJ2-5
v_gene: TRBV28
d_gene: TRBD1
abundance: few
CDR3aa: CASSLGTGEEGWETQYF
CDR3nt: TGTGCCAGCAGTCTGGGGACAGGGGAAGAAGGTTGGGAGACCCAGTACTTC

j_gene: TRBJ2-5
v_gene: TRBV5-1
d_gene: TRBD2
abundance: few
CDR3aa: CASSPGLDGTQYF
CDR3nt: TGCGCCAGCAGCCCGGGACTAGACGGGACCCAGTACTTC

j_gene: TRBJ1-3
v_gene: TRBV9
d_gene: -
abundance: -
CDR3aa: CASSVEGNTIYF
CDR3nt: TGTGCCAGCAGCGTAGAGGGAAACACCATATATTTT

j_gene: TRBJ2-5
v_gene: TRBV18
d_gene: TRBD1
abundance: -
CDR3aa: CASSPPGTGEGSTQYF
CDR3nt: TGTGCCAGCTCACCACCGGGGACAGGAGAAGGATCGACCCAGTACTTC

j_gene: TRBJ1-2
v_gene: TRBV12-3/TRBV12-4
d_gene: TRBD1
abundance: -
CDR3aa: CASSLLGQGLSYTF
CDR3nt: TGTGCCAGCAGTTTACTCGGACAGGGGTTGAGCTACACCTTC

j_gene: TRBJ1-1
v_gene: TRBV7-3
d_gene: -
abundance: few
CDR3aa: CASSSVMNTEAFF
CDR3nt: TGTGCCAGCAGCTCGGTCATGAACACTGAAGCTTTCTTT

j_gene: TRBJ2-7
v_gene: TRBV25-1
d_gene: -
abundance: few
CDR3aa: CASSEVGYEQYF
CDR3nt: TGTGCCAGCAGTGAAGTCGGGTACGAGCAGTACTTC

j_gene: TRBJ2-3
v_gene: TRBV9
d_gene: -
abundance: -
CDR3aa: CASSVVSGATDTQYF
CDR3nt: TGTGCCAGCAGCGTAGTCTCGGGGGCTACAGATACGCAGTATTTT

j_gene: TRBJ2-5
v_gene: TRBV7-3
d_gene: TRBD1
abundance: few
CDR3aa: CASSLYGQGARETQYF
CDR3nt: TGTGCCAGCAGCTTATACGGACAGGGGGCGAGGGAGACCCAGTACTTC

j_gene: TRBJ2-2
v_gene: TRBV5-6
d_gene: -
abundance: few
CDR3aa: CASSLMTYGGTGELFF
CDR3nt: TGTGCCAGCAGCCTAATGACCTATGGGGGCACCGGGGAGCTGTTTTTT

j_gene: TRBJ2-2
v_gene: TRBV2
d_gene: TRBD2
abundance: -
CDR3aa: CASAREANTGELFF
CDR3nt: TGTGCCAGCGCCCGGGAGGCAAACACCGGGGAGCTGTTTTTT

j_gene: TRBJ1-6
v_gene: TRBV20-1
d_gene: -
abundance: many
CDR3aa: CSARDRGLLSPLHF
CDR3nt: TGCAGTGCTAGAGATCGCGGGTTGCTTTCACCCCTCCACTTT

j_gene: TRBJ1-5
v_gene: TRBV12-3/TRBV12-4
d_gene: -
abundance: -
CDR3aa: CASSFFRSWGNQPQHF
CDR3nt: TGTGCCAGCAGTTTTTTCAGGTCCTGGGGCAATCAGCCCCAGCATTTT

j_gene: TRBJ2-6
v_gene: TRBV11-2
d_gene: -
abundance: -
CDR3aa: CASGAGRGRSGANVLTF
CDR3nt: TGTGCCAGCGGCGCTGGCAGGGGCCGCTCTGGGGCCAACGTCCTGACTTTC

j_gene: TRBJ1-1
v_gene: TRBV15
d_gene: -
abundance: -
CDR3aa: CATSRDSWTVNTEAFF
CDR3nt: TGTGCCACCAGCAGAGATTCCTGGACAGTGAACACTGAAGCTTTCTTT

j_gene: TRBJ2-1
v_gene: TRBV9
d_gene: -
abundance: -
CDR3aa: CASSVVVGGSYNEQFF
CDR3nt: TGTGCCAGCAGCGTAGTTGTAGGGGGCTCCTACAATGAGCAGTTCTTC

j_gene: TRBJ1-3
v_gene: TRBV7-9
d_gene: -
abundance: -
CDR3aa: CASSGDSPPGNTIYF
CDR3nt: TGTGCCAGCAGCGGTGACAGCCCGCCTGGAAACACCATATATTTT

j_gene: TRBJ2-1
v_gene: TRBV29-1
d_gene: TRBD2
abundance: -
CDR3aa: CSAAGLAGGYEQFF
CDR3nt: TGCAGCGCCGCGGGTCTAGCGGGAGGCTATGAGCAGTTCTTC

j_gene: TRBJ1-5
v_gene: TRBV28
d_gene: -
abundance: -
CDR3aa: CASSISQGTQPQHF
CDR3nt: TGTGCCAGCAGTATTTCCCAGGGAACTCAGCCCCAGCATTTT

j_gene: TRBJ1-4
v_gene: TRBV27
d_gene: -
abundance: few
CDR3aa: CASSFAAGGEKLFF
CDR3nt: TGTGCCAGCAGTTTCGCGGCCGGTGGTGAAAAACTGTTTTTT

j_gene: TRBJ2-3
v_gene: TRBV9
d_gene: -
abundance: many
CDR3aa: CASSAPGGLAGTDTQYF
CDR3nt: TGTGCCAGCAGCGCTCCAGGGGGGCTAGCTGGCACAGATACGCAGTATTTT

j_gene: TRBJ2-4
v_gene: TRBV20-1
d_gene: -
abundance: many
CDR3aa: CSGSLGVAKNIQYF
CDR3nt: TGCAGTGGATCCCTGGGGGTAGCCAAAAACATTCAGTACTTC

j_gene: TRBJ1-2
v_gene: TRBV2
d_gene: -
abundance: -
CDR3aa: CASRDRTARGYTF
CDR3nt: TGTGCCAGCAGAGATAGGACTGCGCGTGGCTACACCTTC

j_gene: TRBJ2-5
v_gene: TRBV5-1
d_gene: -
abundance: -
CDR3aa: CASSLGGYTGPETQYF
CDR3nt: TGCGCCAGCAGCTTGGGAGGATACACAGGGCCAGAGACCCAGTACTTC